This T cell receptor (beta chain) originates from a study of circulating CD8 cells and anti-PD-1 response in melanoma. Study outcomes and limitations: Only baseline and M1 samples entered the published repertoire comparisons. Diversity ranked highest in DNEG and lowest in TIGIT subsets.

Four subsets defined by PD-1 and/or TIGIT were sorted from live CD3+CD8+TCRalphabeta+ cells. A remark on this clonotype: As yet, its antigen is unknown. A much larger clonotype is one base distant, so this may be a read error.

Each library started from about 15 ng of total RNA using the QIAseq Immune Repertoire TCR panel. One entry per CDR3 protein, called by TCRdb with MiXCR from the reads. In the table there are over a hundred distinct CDR3 sequences, under 3.5% of which are singletons. In germline, CDR1 is MDHEN, CDR2 SYDVKM. The CDR3 length is 15 residues. The chain uses TRBV28 and TRBJ2-1, with D possibly TRBD2 on 5 matching bases. The clonotype was recovered from a human donor with melanoma. The source material was CD8+ T cells from PBMCs, sampled at baseline or after one month of anti-PD-1 therapy (not recorded which). The CDR3 DNA reads as TGTGCCAGCAGTCTCCCGGAGCGGCGCTACAATGAGCAGTCCTTC. It yields the protein CASSLPERRYNEQSF.